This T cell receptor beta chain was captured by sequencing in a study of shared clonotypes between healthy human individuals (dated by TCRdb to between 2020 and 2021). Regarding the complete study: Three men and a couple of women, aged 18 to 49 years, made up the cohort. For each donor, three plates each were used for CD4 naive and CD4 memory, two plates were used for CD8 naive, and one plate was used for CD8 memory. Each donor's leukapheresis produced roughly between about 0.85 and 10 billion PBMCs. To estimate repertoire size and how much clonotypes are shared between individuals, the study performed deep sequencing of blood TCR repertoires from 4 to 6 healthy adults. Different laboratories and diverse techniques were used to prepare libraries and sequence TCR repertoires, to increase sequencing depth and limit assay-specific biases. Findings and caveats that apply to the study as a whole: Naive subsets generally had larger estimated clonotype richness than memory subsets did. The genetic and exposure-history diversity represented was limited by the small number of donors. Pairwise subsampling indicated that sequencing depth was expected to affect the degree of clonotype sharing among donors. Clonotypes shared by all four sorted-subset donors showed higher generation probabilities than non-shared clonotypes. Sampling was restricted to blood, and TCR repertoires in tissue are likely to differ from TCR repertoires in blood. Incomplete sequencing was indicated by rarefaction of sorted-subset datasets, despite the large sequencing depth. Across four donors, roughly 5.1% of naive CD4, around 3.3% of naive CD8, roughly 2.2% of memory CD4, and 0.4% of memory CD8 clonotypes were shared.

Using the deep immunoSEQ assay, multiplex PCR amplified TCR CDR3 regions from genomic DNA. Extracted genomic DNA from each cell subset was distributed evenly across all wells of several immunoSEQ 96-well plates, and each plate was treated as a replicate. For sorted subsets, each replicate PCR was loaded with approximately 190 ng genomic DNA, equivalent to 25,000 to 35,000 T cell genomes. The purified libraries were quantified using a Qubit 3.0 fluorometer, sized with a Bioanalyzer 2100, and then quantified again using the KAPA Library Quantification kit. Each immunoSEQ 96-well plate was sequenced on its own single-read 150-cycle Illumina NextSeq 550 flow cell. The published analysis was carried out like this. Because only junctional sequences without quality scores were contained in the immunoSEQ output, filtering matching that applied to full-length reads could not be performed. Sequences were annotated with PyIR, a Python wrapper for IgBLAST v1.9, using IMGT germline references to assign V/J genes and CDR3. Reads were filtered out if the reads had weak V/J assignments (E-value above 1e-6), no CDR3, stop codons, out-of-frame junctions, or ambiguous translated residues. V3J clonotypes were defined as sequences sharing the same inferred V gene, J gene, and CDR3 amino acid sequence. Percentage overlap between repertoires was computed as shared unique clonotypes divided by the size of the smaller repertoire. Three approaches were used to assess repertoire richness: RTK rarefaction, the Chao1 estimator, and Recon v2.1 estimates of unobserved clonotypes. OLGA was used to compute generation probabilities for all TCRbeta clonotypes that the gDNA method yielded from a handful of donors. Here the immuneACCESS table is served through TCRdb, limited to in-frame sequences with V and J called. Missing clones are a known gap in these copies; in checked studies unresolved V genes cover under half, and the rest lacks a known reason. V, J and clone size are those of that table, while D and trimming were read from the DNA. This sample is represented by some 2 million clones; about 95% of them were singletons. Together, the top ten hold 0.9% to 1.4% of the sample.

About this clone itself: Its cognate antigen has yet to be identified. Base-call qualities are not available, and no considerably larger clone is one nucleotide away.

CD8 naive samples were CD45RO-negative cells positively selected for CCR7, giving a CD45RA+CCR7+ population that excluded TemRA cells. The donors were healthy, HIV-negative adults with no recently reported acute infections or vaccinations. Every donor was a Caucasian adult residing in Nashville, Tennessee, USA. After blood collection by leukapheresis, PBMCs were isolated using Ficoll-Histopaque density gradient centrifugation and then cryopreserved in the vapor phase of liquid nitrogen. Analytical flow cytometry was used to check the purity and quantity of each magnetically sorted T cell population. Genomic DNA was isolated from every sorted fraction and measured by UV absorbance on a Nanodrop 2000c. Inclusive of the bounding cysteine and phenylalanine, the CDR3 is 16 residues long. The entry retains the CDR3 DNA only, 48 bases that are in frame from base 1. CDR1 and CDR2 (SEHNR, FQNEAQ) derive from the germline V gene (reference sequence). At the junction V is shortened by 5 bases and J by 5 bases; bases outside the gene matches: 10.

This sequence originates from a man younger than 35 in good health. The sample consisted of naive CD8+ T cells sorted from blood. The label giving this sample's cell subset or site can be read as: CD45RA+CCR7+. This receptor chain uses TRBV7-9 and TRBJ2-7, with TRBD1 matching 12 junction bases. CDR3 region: CASSVRDRGRADEQYF. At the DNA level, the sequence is TGTGCCAGCAGCGTCCGGGACAGGGGGCGCGCCGACGAGCAGTACTTC.